This T cell receptor (beta chain) was identified in a study of shared clonotypes between healthy human individuals. Study as a whole: Per-donor plates numbered three CD4 naive, three CD4 memory, two CD8 naive and one CD8 memory. The study's findings and limits: Naive subsets usually exceeded memory subsets in estimated richness.

Researchers partitioned CD4+ cells into CD45RA+ naive and CD45RA-negative memory subsets. This clone showed up just once. No antigen is known for it. Here immunoSEQ multiplex PCR was the method, and the copy in TCRdb shows in-frame clones only, minus some. Of more than 2,000,000 clones listed, over 85% were seen once; the top ten hold 0.39%. The CDR3 runs to 15 residues. CDR1 SSHAT and CDR2 FNYEAQ come from the germline V gene (reference sequence). The J segment lost 0 bases and the V segment lost 5 bases, leaving 3 bases of the junction unmatched. The sequencing sample was made of naive CD4+ T cells from PBMCs. The subset is: CD45RA+ positively selected. The origin of this receptor is a man younger than 35 in good health. Some clones in this sample may be carry-over from other donors' samples. The chain links TRBV7-7 to TRBJ2-3; 9 bases line up with TRBD1. The CDR3 region has the DNA TGTGCCAGCAGCCCCGGGACAGGGAGCACAGATACGCAGTATTTT. This translates into CASSPGTGSTDTQYF.